This T cell receptor beta chain was profiled in a study of identical twins. Findings and caveats of the study: Clonotypes of the beta chain that were abundant in cord blood carried fewer insertions (memory repertoires showed none). Interpretation of the results relied on cross-sectional statistical analysis and not on following the same donors.

Every one of the donors was a healthy Caucasian. Trimming took off 2 bases at V and 5 bases at J, with 13 bases between the two ends. Germline V gene data show CDR1 as MNHEY and CDR2 as SVGAGI. The CDR3 is 14 amino acids. About this clonotype: What it binds is unknown.

MiXCR, applied by TCRdb to the 5' RACE reads, yields one record per CDR3 protein. The sample yields 200,000 to 300,000 distinct CDR3 sequences, roughly 13% seen once. A further study also used this sample, focusing on yellow fever vaccine responses in identical twins.

The source material was memory (CD45RO+) T cells sorted from blood. The rearrangement links TRBV6-5 to TRBJ2-7; no definite D call. The TCR comes from a woman between 18 and 29 years old in good health. CDR3: CASSYKSRGHEQYF. The CDR3 DNA follows: TGTGCCAGCAGTTACAAGTCGCGCGGCCACGAGCAGTACTTC.